This is a list of T cell receptor beta chains from one sample in a study of T cell responses to AZD1222 COVID-19 vaccine. The data were produced by immunoSEQ multiplex PCR, yet TCRdb's version contains in-frame clones alone and is incomplete. The sample records 70,000 to 95,000 clones, approximately 91% being singletons. The sequencing here drew on peripheral blood, taken 28 days after the second AZD1222 dose. These receptors were obtained from an adult who received the AZD1222 COVID-19 vaccine. Each CDR3 is given with its conserved first and last residue. Fields, in order: clone size, D gene, V gene, CDR3 length, J gene, CDR3 DNA, CDR3 protein. The D gene is left open where the match is weak. Clone size is given for some rows only: seen once, a few or many times, or a class if the clone is expanded.

>once|TRBD2|TRBV2|15|TRBJ2-1
TGTGCCAGCAGTGGCAGCGGGAGCTCCTACAATGAGCAGTTCTTC
CASSGSGSSYNEQFF
>once|TRBD1|TRBV27|15|TRBJ2-1
TGTGCCAGCAGTTTCGGGAGGACAGGGGACGATGAGCAGTTCTTC
CASSFGRTGDDEQFF
>once|-|TRBV5-1|14|TRBJ2-2
TGCGCCAGCAGCCGGACAGTTGGCACCGGGGAGCTGTTTTTT
CASSRTVGTGELFF
>-|-|TRBV18|12|TRBJ1-2
TGTGCCAGCTCGCTCGGGACGGATGGCTACACCTTC
CASSLGTDGYTF
>-|-|TRBV11-2|16|TRBJ2-7
TGTGCCAGCAGCTTAGCAACCGGGACACTTCCAAGGGAGCAGTACTTC
CASSLATGTLPREQYF
>-|-|TRBV19|15|TRBJ2-2
TGTGCCAGTAGTATATATCCCACGAACACCGGGGAGCTGTTTTTT
CASSIYPTNTGELFF
>few|-|TRBV4-1|17|TRBJ2-1
TGCGCCAGCAGCAAAGGGGGGGTAGCGAGCTCCTACAATGAGCAGTTCTTC
CASSKGGVASSYNEQFF
>-|TRBD2|TRBV14|15|TRBJ2-1
TGTGCCAGCAGCCAAGGGCTAGCGGGAGCTTATGAGCAGTTCTTC
CASSQGLAGAYEQFF
>-|TRBD2|TRBV4-1|16|TRBJ2-5
TGCGCCAGCAGCCAGACGTTGAGCGGGAGGAGGGAGACCCAGTACTTC
CASSQTLSGRRETQYF
>medium-sized|-|TRBV7-3|16|TRBJ2-1
TGTGCCAGCAGCTTGATCGGCGCCTACTCCTACAATGAGCAGTTCTTC
CASSLIGAYSYNEQFF
>-|-|TRBV2|13|TRBJ1-2
TGTGCCAGCAGTCTTACTAGGGACTATGGCTACACCTTC
CASSLTRDYGYTF
>-|TRBD2|TRBV6-5|14|TRBJ2-1
TGTGCCGGCAGAGCGGGACCCTCCTACAATGAGCAGTTCTTC
CAGRAGPSYNEQFF
>-|-|TRBV27|13|TRBJ1-5
TGTGCCAGCAGTTTACGACGGTCCCAGCCCCAGCATTTT
CASSLRRSQPQHF
>-|-|TRBV27|17|TRBJ2-7
TGTGCCAGCAGTCTCAGAAAAGTCAGGGGTACTCGCTACGAGCAGTACTTC
CASSLRKVRGTRYEQYF
>-|TRBD1|TRBV14|15|TRBJ2-5
TGTGCCAGCAGCCAAGTACAGGGGGTACGGGAGACCCAGTACTTC
CASSQVQGVRETQYF
>-|TRBD2|TRBV3-1/TRBV3-2|15|TRBJ2-5
TGTGCCAGCAGCCCCCGGCGGGAGGGAGAAGAGACCCAGTACTTC
CASSPRREGEETQYF
>-|TRBD1|TRBV5-1|14|TRBJ2-1
TGCGCCAGCAGCTTGGAGGGGGCGTCCAATGAGCAGTTCTTC
CASSLEGASNEQFF
>-|-|TRBV3-1/TRBV3-2|13|TRBJ1-2
TGTGCCAGCAAACAGGGAGAGAGCTATGGCTACACCTTC
CASKQGESYGYTF
>-|-|TRBV7-8|14|TRBJ2-1
TGTGCCAGCAGCTTAGCGCGTTTGAGGACCGAGCAGTTCTTC
CASSLARLRTEQFF
>-|-|TRBV5-6|14|TRBJ2-1
TGTGCCAGCAGCTTTCGGGCTAGTTGGAATGAGCAGTTCTTC
CASSFRASWNEQFF
>-|-|TRBV5-1|16|TRBJ1-6
TGCGCCAGCAGCTTGGTTCAGGGAAGTTATAATTCACCCCTCCACTTT
CASSLVQGSYNSPLHF
>-|TRBD1|TRBV6-5|15|TRBJ1-1
TGTGCCAGCAGTCCGGGACAGAGACTGAACACTGAAGCTTTCTTT
CASSPGQRLNTEAFF
>-|-|TRBV4-1|16|TRBJ2-7
TGCGCCAGCAGCCAAGAACCAGGGACGTTTTTCTACGAGCAGTACTTC
CASSQEPGTFFYEQYF
>-|TRBD2|TRBV5-1|16|TRBJ2-1
TGCGCCAGCAGCTTGGAAGGAGGCGGGAGGGTCGATGAGCAGTTCTTC
CASSLEGGGRVDEQFF
>-|-|TRBV14|15|TRBJ2-7
TGTGCCAGCAGCCAAGGATCGGGAGTTGGCTACGAGCAGTACTTC
CASSQGSGVGYEQYF
>-|-|TRBV6-5|15|TRBJ2-7
TGTGCCAGCACTCCTCCAGGGACACCCTCCTACGAGCAGTACTTC
CASTPPGTPSYEQYF
>-|TRBD1|TRBV4-1|17|TRBJ1-1
TGCGCCAGCAGCCAAGAAAGGGTCAGGGGGGTGAACACTGAAGCTTTCTTT
CASSQERVRGVNTEAFF
>-|TRBD1|TRBV7-2|14|TRBJ1-1
TGTGCCAGCAGCCCCGGACAGGGCAACACTGAAGCTTTCTTT
CASSPGQGNTEAFF
>once|-|TRBV10-1|14|TRBJ1-5
TGCGCCAGCAGGGGTACACTGGACAATCAGCCCCAGCATTTT
CASRGTLDNQPQHF
>-|TRBD1|TRBV24-1|17|TRBJ1-5
TGTGCCACCAGTGATCCTGGACAGGGCTATAGCAATCAGCCCCAGCATTTT
CATSDPGQGYSNQPQHF
>-|-|TRBV19|15|TRBJ1-4
TGTGCCAGTAGTATAGAAGGGGCAAGTCGTGAAAAACTGTTTTTT
CASSIEGASREKLFF
>-|-|TRBV5-1|14|TRBJ2-7
TGCGCCAGCAGCTCGAGGCCCAACTCCTACGAGCAGTACTTC
CASSSRPNSYEQYF
>-|TRBD1|TRBV28|15|TRBJ2-7
TGTGCCAGCACCCCGGCTGGGACAGGGGGGAACGAGCAGTACTTC
CASTPAGTGGNEQYF
>-|-|TRBV30|14|TRBJ2-7
TGTGCCTGGAGTTTACCTCGAGGGGCGGGCGAGCAGTACTTC
CAWSLPRGAGEQYF
>-|-|TRBV5-5|14|TRBJ1-2
TGTGCCAGCAGCTTTGCGGGGGCTAACTATGGCTACACCTTC
CASSFAGANYGYTF
>-|-|TRBV6-6|11|TRBJ2-7
TGTGCCAGCGGGGGTAATTACGAGCAGTACTTC
CASGGNYEQYF
>-|TRBD1|TRBV19|15|TRBJ2-2
TGTGCCAGTAGTCCCCGCGGGCAGGGGGCCGGGGAGCTGTTTTTT
CASSPRGQGAGELFF
>-|TRBD2|TRBV6-6|20|TRBJ2-3
TGTGCCAGCAGCCCAAGACTAGCGGGAGGGGGGACCCCCTTTACAGATACGCAGTATTTT
CASSPRLAGGGTPFTDTQYF
>-|-|TRBV7-9|13|TRBJ2-7
TGTGCCAGCAGCCCCCGCGCTAGCTACGAGCAGTACTTC
CASSPRASYEQYF
>-|-|TRBV4-3|15|TRBJ1-2
TGCGCCAGCAGCCAAGATATCGACTCCAGCTATGGCTACACCTTC
CASSQDIDSSYGYTF
>-|TRBD1|TRBV6-4|15|TRBJ2-5
TGTGCCAGCAGCCCGGGACAGGGGGGCCCGGAGACCCAGTACTTC
CASSPGQGGPETQYF
>-|-|TRBV7-6|15|TRBJ2-1
TGTGCCAGCAGCTTAGCGGAGGGGGGGTACAATGAGCAGTTCTTC
CASSLAEGGYNEQFF
>-|TRBD2|TRBV30|14|TRBJ2-3
TGTGCCTGGGACGCTAGCGGGAGCTCAGATACGCAGTATTTT
CAWDASGSSDTQYF
>-|-|TRBV18|13|TRBJ2-7
TGTGCCAGCTCGACAGCGAACGCCTACGAGCAGTACTTC
CASSTANAYEQYF
>-|TRBD1|TRBV7-3|16|TRBJ2-1
TGTGCCAGCAGCTTAACACCAGGGGGCGTTGACAATGAGCAGTTCTTC
CASSLTPGGVDNEQFF
>-|TRBD1|TRBV7-6|17|TRBJ1-1
TGTGCCAGCAGCCCCCATACAGGGGGCGCGGGACACACTGAAGCTTTCTTT
CASSPHTGGAGHTEAFF